This TCR beta chain comes out of a study of shared clonotypes between healthy human individuals. Only in-frame clones appear in the TCRdb table, and some are missing; sequencing was by immunoSEQ multiplex PCR. Found here are about 600,000 clones, approximately 97% of them singletons; the top ten hold 0.045% to 0.07%. A CD45RA+ naive subset and a CD45RA-negative memory subset were split from CD4+ cells. Trimming removed 4 bases from V and 8 bases from J; junction bases left unmatched: 11. Per the germline V gene, CDR1 is MNHEY and CDR2 is SMNVEV (reference sequence). CDR3 length equals 18 residues. The TCR comes from a woman aged 25 to 39 in good health. J is TRBJ2-2 and V is TRBV27; TRBD2 matches 15 bases. Material: naive CD4+ T cells sorted from blood. Indicated subset: CD45RA+ positively selected. The CDR3 coding sequence is TGTGCCAGCAGTTCTCCGGGACTAGCGGGAGGACCCACTGGGGAGCTGTTTTTT. Its protein is CASSSPGLAGGPTGELFF.